This is a list of T cell receptor beta chains from one sample in a study of T-cell reconstitution after alpha-beta-depleted transplantation in children. TCRdb redid the calling of the PCR reads with MiXCR, one entry per CDR3 protein. This table holds hundreds of thousands of distinct CDR3 sequences, around a third found once. The source was PBMCs from the stem cell graft donor, collected from the stem cell graft. Source of these receptors: a human donor who donated a stem cell graft to a child with aplastic anemia. CDR3s include the opening cysteine and the closing phenylalanine or tryptophan. D genes are given only for firm matches. Size values are once, few and many counts, or a class for expanded clones, and some rows have none.

TRBV7-9,TRBD2,TRBJ2-1,few,CASSLNREGPYNEQFF,TGTGCCAGCAGCTTAAATAGGGAGGGGCCTTACAATGAGCAGTTCTTC
TRBV6-5,-,TRBJ2-1,few,CASSYFVSRAHNEQFF,TGTGCCAGCAGTTACTTTGTCTCCAGGGCACACAATGAGCAGTTCTTC
TRBV9,-,TRBJ2-3,-,CASSVEADTQYF,TGTGCCAGCAGCGTAGAAGCAGATACGCAGTATTTT
TRBV5-6,-,TRBJ2-7,-,CASSLGVPDYEQYF,TGTGCCAGCAGCTTGGGGGTTCCGGATTACGAGCAGTACTTC
TRBV9,TRBD1,TRBJ1-4,-,CASSVAGTDGEKLFF,TGTGCCAGCAGCGTCGCCGGGACAGATGGGGAAAAACTGTTTTTT
TRBV5-1,-,TRBJ1-3,few,CASSEGTSGNTIYF,TGCGCCAGCAGCGAAGGGACTTCTGGAAACACCATATATTTT
TRBV5-8,-,TRBJ1-1,few,CASSTWTVNTEAFF,TGTGCCAGCAGCACCTGGACAGTGAACACTGAAGCTTTCTTT
TRBV5-5,TRBD2,TRBJ2-1,few,CASSPGASGRAFDNEQFF,TGTGCCAGCAGCCCGGGGGCTAGCGGGAGGGCCTTTGACAATGAGCAGTTCTTC
TRBV7-2,-,TRBJ2-1,-,CASSPDLGGEQFF,TGTGCCAGCAGCCCAGACCTGGGCGGGGAGCAGTTCTTC
TRBV29-1,-,TRBJ2-5,-,CSVAMTSALTQYF,TGCAGCGTTGCTATGACCAGCGCGTTGACCCAGTACTTC